This T cell receptor beta chain appears in the sequencing data of a study of control samples from healthy donors and cancer patients. Repertoires were generated with immunoSEQ multiplex PCR, while TCRdb's copy carries only in-frame clones and drops some. The sample records about 170,000 clones, around nine tenths being singletons. The CDR3 runs 16 residues. Germline V gives CDR1 SGHVS, CDR2 FQNEAQ. Trimming removed 1 base at V and 4 bases at J, with 17 bases between. The receptor was derived from a man between 25 and 39 years old in good health. The V call is TRBV7-8, the J call TRBJ2-7, with a tentative D call TRBD2 (5 bases). Sequenced: blood. CDR3 DNA: TGTGCCAGCAGCTTAGGGCGAGCGGATAAAGTTTACGAGCAGTACTTC. Translation gives CASSLGRADKVYEQYF.